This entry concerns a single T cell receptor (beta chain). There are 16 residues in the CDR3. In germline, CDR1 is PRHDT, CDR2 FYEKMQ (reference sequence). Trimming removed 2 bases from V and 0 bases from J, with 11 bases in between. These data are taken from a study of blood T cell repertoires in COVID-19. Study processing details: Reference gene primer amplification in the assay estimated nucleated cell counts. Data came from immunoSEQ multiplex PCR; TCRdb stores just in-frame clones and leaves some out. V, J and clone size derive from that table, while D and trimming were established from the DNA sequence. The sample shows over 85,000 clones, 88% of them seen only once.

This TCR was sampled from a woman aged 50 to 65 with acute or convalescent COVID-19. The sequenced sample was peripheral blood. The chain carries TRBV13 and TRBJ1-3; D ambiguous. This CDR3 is CASSLNPESSGNTIYF. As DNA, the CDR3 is TGTGCCAGCAGCTTAAATCCGGAGAGCTCTGGAAACACCATATATTTT.